This is a list of T cell receptor beta chains from one sample in a study of identical twins. TCRdb reprocessed the 5' RACE reads via MiXCR and lists one record per CDR3 protein. The repertoire holds hundreds of thousands of distinct CDR3 sequences, 8.6% seen once, with approximately 0.96% in the top ten. These data were also reused for a study on yellow fever vaccine responses in identical twins.

The source material was PBMCs. The receptors shown here come from a woman under 30 in good health. Both conserved end residues are part of each CDR3. A D gene is named only where the DNA matches it firmly. The listing skips clone size in some rows; elsewhere it reads once, few, many or a size class.

J	V	size	D	CDR3	DNA
TRBJ1-5	TRBV28	few	TRBD1	CASSFHGTGIYSNQPQHF	TGTGCCAGCAGTTTTCACGGGACAGGGATCTATAGCAATCAGCCCCAGCATTTT
TRBJ1-2	TRBV10-2	few	.	CASTWEGGAGYGYTF	TGCGCCAGCACCTGGGAGGGGGGCGCAGGCTATGGCTACACCTTC
TRBJ1-5	TRBV12-3/TRBV12-4	.	.	CASSLDGSPNQPQHF	TGTGCCAGCAGTTTGGACGGAAGCCCCAATCAGCCCCAGCATTTT
TRBJ2-3	TRBV5-1	many	.	CASNRGSSSTDTQYF	TGCGCCAGCAATCGGGGTTCCAGTTCAACTGATACGCAGTATTTT
TRBJ2-1	TRBV11-3	.	TRBD2	CASSLSGLARDNEQFF	TGTGCCAGCAGCTTAAGTGGACTAGCTCGCGACAATGAGCAGTTCTTC
TRBJ2-1	TRBV12-3/TRBV12-4	many	.	CASSFLVGEQFF	TGTGCCAGCAGTTTCCTGGTGGGTGAGCAGTTCTTC
TRBJ2-5	TRBV19	.	.	CASIRGAQYF	TGTGCCAGTATTCGTGGAGCCCAGTACTTC
TRBJ2-5	TRBV5-1	.	.	CASSSGTPKETQYF	TGCGCCAGCAGCTCCGGGACACCAAAAGAGACCCAGTACTTC
TRBJ1-3	TRBV6-5	few	.	CASSSPASGSGNTIYF	TGTGCCAGCAGTTCCCCGGCGTCCGGCTCTGGAAACACCATATATTTT
TRBJ1-2	TRBV29-1	few	.	CSAYSKRGVGYGYTF	TGCAGCGCATATTCGAAGCGGGGAGTGGGCTATGGCTACACCTTC
TRBJ2-1	TRBV4-1	.	TRBD2	CASSQDGGTRSNEQFF	TGCGCCAGCAGCCAAGATGGAGGGACTAGATCCAATGAGCAGTTCTTC
TRBJ2-2	TRBV25-1	many	.	CASSAARWDTGELFF	TGTGCCAGCAGTGCCGCACGCTGGGACACCGGGGAGCTGTTTTTT
TRBJ2-5	TRBV6-5	.	.	CASSYSYYREQETQYF	TGTGCCAGCAGTTACTCGTATTACAGGGAGCAAGAGACCCAGTACTTC
TRBJ1-2	TRBV12-3/TRBV12-4	few	.	CASSSREAPYGYTF	TGTGCCAGCAGTTCCCGCGAGGCGCCCTATGGCTACACCTTC
TRBJ2-2	TRBV5-1	many	TRBD2	CASSWGLAGNTGELFF	TGCGCCAGCAGCTGGGGACTAGCGGGGAACACCGGGGAGCTGTTTTTT
TRBJ2-1	TRBV7-2	.	TRBD2	CASRTGTSPYNEQFF	TGTGCCAGCAGGACCGGGACTAGCCCCTACAATGAGCAGTTCTTC
TRBJ2-1	TRBV4-3	.	.	CASSQDPPTDLNEQFF	TGCGCCAGCAGCCAAGATCCCCCAACGGACCTTAATGAGCAGTTCTTC
TRBJ2-1	TRBV5-6	many	TRBD1	CASTTLQGKPSYNEQFF	TGTGCCAGCACTACCTTACAGGGGAAACCCTCCTACAATGAGCAGTTCTTC
TRBJ2-2	TRBV6-5	many	TRBD2	CASSYASGGVTGELFF	TGTGCCAGCAGTTACGCTAGCGGGGGCGTAACCGGGGAGCTGTTTTTT
TRBJ1-6	TRBV20-1	.	TRBD1	CSASLQGAYNSPLHF	TGCAGTGCTAGTCTACAGGGGGCTTATAATTCACCCCTCCACTTT
TRBJ2-3	TRBV12-3/TRBV12-4	few	.	CASSITPDTQYF	TGTGCCAGCAGTATAACTCCCGATACGCAGTATTTT
TRBJ2-7	TRBV4-3	few	TRBD2	CASSQDRTSGYYEQYF	TGCGCCAGCAGCCAAGATCGGACTAGCGGTTATTACGAGCAGTACTTC
TRBJ2-1	TRBV6-5	few	.	CASSYSYDNEQFF	TGTGCCAGCAGTTACTCGTATGACAATGAGCAGTTCTTC
TRBJ2-5	TRBV4-2	many	.	CASSQAVAETQYF	TGTGCCAGCAGCCAAGCGGTAGCCGAGACCCAGTACTTC
TRBJ1-4	TRBV2	.	.	CASRGPGQQLNEKLFF	TGTGCCAGCAGGGGACCCGGACAGCAACTAAATGAAAAACTGTTTTTT
TRBJ2-3	TRBV6-2/TRBV6-3	many	TRBD2	CASSTGTSGTDTQYF	TGTGCCAGCAGTACAGGGACTAGCGGCACAGATACGCAGTATTTT
TRBJ2-1	TRBV6-1	.	TRBD2	CASRLALAGVNEQFF	TGTGCCAGCAGACTAGCACTAGCGGGGGTAAATGAGCAGTTCTTC
TRBJ2-1	TRBV27	.	.	CASSLNSLDNEQFF	TGTGCCAGCAGTTTGAACTCCCTAGACAATGAGCAGTTCTTC
TRBJ2-2	TRBV12-3/TRBV12-4	.	TRBD2	CASSLGGLSTGELFF	TGTGCCAGCAGTTTAGGGGGACTAAGCACCGGGGAGCTGTTTTTT
TRBJ2-3	TRBV5-1	.	TRBD1	CASSPSDRSGDTQYF	TGCGCCAGCAGCCCCTCGGACAGGTCGGGAGATACGCAGTATTTT
TRBJ2-4	TRBV20-1	many	.	CSARGGALSKNIQYF	TGCAGTGCTAGAGGGGGGGCCTTATCCAAAAACATTCAGTACTTC
TRBJ1-1	TRBV7-9	.	.	CASDREEGEWTEAFF	TGTGCCAGCGACCGGGAGGAGGGCGAATGGACTGAAGCTTTCTTT
TRBJ2-3	TRBV28	.	TRBD2	CASSRGGRWDTQYF	TGTGCCAGCAGCCGGGGGGGCCGATGGGATACGCAGTATTTT
TRBJ1-2	TRBV29-1	.	TRBD1	CSVTGTGKYGYTF	TGCAGCGTAACCGGGACAGGGAAATATGGCTACACCTTC
TRBJ1-2	TRBV10-3	.	.	CAIKPFEADGYTF	TGTGCCATCAAGCCGTTCGAAGCCGATGGCTACACCTTC
TRBJ2-7	TRBV20-1	.	TRBD2	CSARDSGTSGTSYEQYF	TGCAGTGCTAGAGATTCCGGTACTAGCGGGACCTCCTACGAGCAGTACTTC
TRBJ2-7	TRBV3-1	few	TRBD2	CASSQEALAGGRDEQYF	TGTGCCAGCAGCCAAGAAGCGCTAGCGGGTGGGCGGGACGAGCAGTACTTC
TRBJ1-1	TRBV7-9	many	.	CASSRGHFIEAFF	TGTGCCAGCAGCCGCGGACATTTTATTGAAGCTTTCTTT
TRBJ2-7	TRBV25-1	many	.	CASSEQGSSYEQYF	TGTGCCAGCAGCGAGCAGGGGAGTAGCTACGAGCAGTACTTC
TRBJ2-7	TRBV6-2/TRBV6-3	.	TRBD2	CASSWALGLAVLDEQYF	TGTGCCAGCAGTTGGGCCTTGGGACTAGCTGTACTTGACGAGCAGTACTTC
TRBJ2-3	TRBV3-1	.	.	CASSQSPASQYTDTQYF	TGTGCCAGCAGCCAAAGCCCAGCGAGTCAATACACAGATACGCAGTATTTT
TRBJ2-3	TRBV29-1	many	.	CSVNLQGADTQYF	TGCAGCGTTAACCTTCAGGGAGCCGATACGCAGTATTTT
TRBJ2-5	TRBV3-1	.	TRBD1	CASSPTGGGGETQYF	TGTGCCAGCAGCCCTACAGGGGGCGGTGGAGAGACCCAGTACTTC
TRBJ1-5	TRBV7-8	few	TRBD1	CASSSQGAGGNQPQHF	TGTGCCAGCAGCTCACAGGGGGCCGGAGGCAATCAGCCCCAGCATTTT
TRBJ1-1	TRBV4-1	.	.	CASSQEMAGYTEAFF	TGCGCCAGCAGCCAAGAGATGGCAGGTTACACTGAAGCTTTCTTT
TRBJ2-1	TRBV5-1	many	TRBD2	CASSTSGSGYNEQFF	TGCGCCAGCAGCACTAGCGGGAGTGGCTACAATGAGCAGTTCTTC
TRBJ2-7	TRBV5-1	.	.	CASSRGYSDSSYEQYF	TGCGCCAGCAGTCGCGGATATAGCGACAGCTCCTACGAGCAGTACTTC
TRBJ2-1	TRBV30	.	TRBD2	CAWSAGSGTHEQFF	TGTGCCTGGAGCGCTGGGAGCGGGACCCATGAGCAGTTCTTC
TRBJ2-1	TRBV3-1	.	.	CASSQGGTSSYNEQFF	TGTGCCAGCAGCCAAGGGGGCACGAGCTCCTACAATGAGCAGTTCTTC
TRBJ2-3	TRBV20-1	.	TRBD2	CSARDWGSIGGDTQYF	TGCAGTGCTAGAGATTGGGGGTCAATCGGGGGGGATACGCAGTATTTT
TRBJ2-2	TRBV3-1	.	TRBD1	CACRPEGDRGAANTGELFF	TGTGCCTGCAGGCCCGAAGGGGACAGGGGGGCAGCGAACACCGGGGAGCTGTTTTTT
TRBJ1-4	TRBV28	.	TRBD1	CASSTPGQLNEKLFF	TGTGCCAGCAGTACACCGGGACAGCTAAATGAAAAACTGTTTTTT
TRBJ1-1	TRBV20-1	.	.	CSARDPLLQGAFF	TGCAGTGCTAGAGATCCCCTCCTCCAGGGGGCTTTCTTT